This entry is about one TCR beta chain. Unique molecular identifiers featured in how the TCRbeta library was prepared. TCRdb re-called the PCR reads through MiXCR, storing one row per CDR3 protein. The sample consists of some 590,000 distinct CDR3 sequences, roughly a tenth of them appearing once. The data stem from a study of T-cell reconstitution after alpha-beta-depleted transplantation in children. The receptor was isolated from a human donor who donated a stem cell graft to a child with acute myeloid leukemia. The sample in question was PBMCs from the stem cell graft donor, obtained from the stem cell graft.

The CDR3 DNA reads TGTGCCAGCAGCCCGCTAGGGCGGTACGACTCCTACGAGCAGTACTTC. Translated: CASSPLGRYDSYEQYF. V usage is TRBV7-9 and J usage is TRBJ2-7, with D hard to call. V was shortened by 5 bases and J by 0 bases, with 17 bases between the two germline ends. Germline-derived CDR1 and CDR2 are SEHNR and FQNEAQ (reference sequence). The CDR3 covers 16 residues.